This T cell receptor (beta chain) was identified in a study of radiation and T cells in renal cell carcinoma. Turning to this clone: Antigen specificity is unknown.

Study observations and caveats: Intratumoral heterogeneity was not captured in these approximately 1 g regions. Compared with controls, irradiated tumors showed greater TCR clonality. Compared with controls, irradiated tumors had more, larger dominant CDR3 motifs.

Method: immunoSEQ multiplex PCR; TCRdb's copy keeps in-frame clones and lacks some. In the table there are about 10,000 clones, 50% to 60% of which are singletons. Trimming shortened V by 2 bases and J by 5 bases, and 13 bases separated the two germline ends. The length of the CDR3 is 14 residues. Germline V CDR1 and CDR2: SGDLS, YYNGEE. The treatment is: treatment-naive control, cytoreductive nephrectomy. This sequence was found in a man between 40 and 49 years old with renal cell carcinoma. This sample comprised tumor tissue, obtained from a patient whose treatment was nephrectomy without radiotherapy. This chain links TRBV9 with TRBJ2-5; a possible D gene is TRBD1 (5 bases). CDR3 amino acids: CASSVFQGGETQYF. CDR3 in DNA: TGTGCCAGCAGCGTCTTCCAGGGTGGCGAGACCCAGTACTTC.